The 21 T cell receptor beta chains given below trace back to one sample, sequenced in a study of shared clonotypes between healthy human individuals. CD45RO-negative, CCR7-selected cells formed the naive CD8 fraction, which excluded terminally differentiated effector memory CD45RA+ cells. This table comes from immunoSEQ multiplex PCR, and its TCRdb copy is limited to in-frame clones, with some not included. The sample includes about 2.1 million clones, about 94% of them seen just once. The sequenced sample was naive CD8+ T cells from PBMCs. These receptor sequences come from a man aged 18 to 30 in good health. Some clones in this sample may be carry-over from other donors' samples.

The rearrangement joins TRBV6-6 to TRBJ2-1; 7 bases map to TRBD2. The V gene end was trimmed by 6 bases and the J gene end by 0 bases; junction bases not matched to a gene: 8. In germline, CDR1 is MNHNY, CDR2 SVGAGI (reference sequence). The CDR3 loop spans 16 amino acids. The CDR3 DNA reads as TGTGCCAGCAGAAGCGGGGCGGGACCCTCCTACAATGAGCAGTTCTTC. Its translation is CASRSGAGPSYNEQFF.

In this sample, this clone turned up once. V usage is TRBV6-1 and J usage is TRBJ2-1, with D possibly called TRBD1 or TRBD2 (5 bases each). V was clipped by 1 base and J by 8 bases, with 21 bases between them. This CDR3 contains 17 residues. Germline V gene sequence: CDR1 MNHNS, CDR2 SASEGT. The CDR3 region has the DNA TGTGCCAGCAGTGAAGTTTCCGGGACCTCTTCCCTCGATGAGCAGTTCTTC. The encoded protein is CASSEVSGTSSLDEQFF.

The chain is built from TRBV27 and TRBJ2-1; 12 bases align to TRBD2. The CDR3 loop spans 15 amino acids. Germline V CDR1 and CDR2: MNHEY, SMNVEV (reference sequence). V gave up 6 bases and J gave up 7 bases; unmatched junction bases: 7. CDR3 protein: CASSPLLAGGNEQFF. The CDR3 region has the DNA TGTGCCAGCAGCCCTCTCCTAGCGGGAGGGAATGAGCAGTTCTTC.

CDR3 DNA: TGTGCCAGCAGTGATAGCGGGGAGGCCTACGAGCAGTACTTC. Its protein is CASSDSGEAYEQYF. The chain couples TRBV2 to TRBJ2-7, with 8 bases that match TRBD2. The CDR3 totals 14 residues. Trimming took 3 bases from V and 2 from J; bases not matched to a gene: 3. CDR1 and CDR2 from the germline V gene are SNHLY and FYNNEI.

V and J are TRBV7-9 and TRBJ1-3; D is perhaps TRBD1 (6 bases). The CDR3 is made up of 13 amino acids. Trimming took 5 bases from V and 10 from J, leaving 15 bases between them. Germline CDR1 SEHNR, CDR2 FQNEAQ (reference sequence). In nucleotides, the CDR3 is TGTGCCAGCAGCCAAAGGGGGGGTATGACCATATATTTT. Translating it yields CASSQRGGMTIYF. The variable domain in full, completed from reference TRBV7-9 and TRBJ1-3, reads DTGVSQNPRHKITKRGQNVTFRCDPISEHNRLYWYRQTLGQGPEFLTYFQNEAQLEKSRLLSDRFSAERPKGSFSTLEIQRTEQGDSAMYLCASSQRGGMTIYFGEGSWLTVV.

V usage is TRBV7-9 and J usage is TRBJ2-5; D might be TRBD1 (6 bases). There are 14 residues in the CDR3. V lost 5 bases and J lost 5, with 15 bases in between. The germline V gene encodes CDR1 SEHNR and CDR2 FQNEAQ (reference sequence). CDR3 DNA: TGTGCCAGCAGCCTAAGACAGGAGGCGGAGACCCAGTACTTC. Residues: CASSLRQEAETQYF.

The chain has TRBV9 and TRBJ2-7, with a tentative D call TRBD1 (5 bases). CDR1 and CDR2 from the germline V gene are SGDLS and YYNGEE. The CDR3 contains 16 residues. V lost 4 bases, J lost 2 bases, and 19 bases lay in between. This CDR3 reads CASSQGPGWGTYEQYF. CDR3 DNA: TGTGCCAGCAGCCAGGGCCCCGGTTGGGGTACCTACGAGCAGTACTTC.

Here the CDR3 reads CASSHRGPNYGYTF. CDR3 nucleotide sequence: TGTGCCAGCAGCCACAGGGGCCCAAACTATGGCTACACCTTC. The rearrangement links TRBV7-6 to TRBJ1-2; 7 positions match TRBD1. Germline V gives CDR1 SGHVS, CDR2 FNYEAQ. V shed 5 bases and J 2 bases; nucleotides not matched to a gene: 5. This CDR3 region has 14 residues.

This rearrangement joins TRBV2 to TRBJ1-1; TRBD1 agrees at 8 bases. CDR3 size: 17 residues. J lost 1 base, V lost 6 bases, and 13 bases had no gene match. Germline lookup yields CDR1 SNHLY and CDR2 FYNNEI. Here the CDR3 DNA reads TGTGCCAGCAGAGCAGGGGGCGCGGATCCCAAGAACACTGAAGCTTTCTTT. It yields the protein CASRAGGADPKNTEAFF.

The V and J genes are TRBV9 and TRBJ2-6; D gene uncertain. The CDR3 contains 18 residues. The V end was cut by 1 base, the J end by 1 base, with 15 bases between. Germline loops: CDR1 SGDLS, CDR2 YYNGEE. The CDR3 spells CASSVRVGPQSGANVLTF. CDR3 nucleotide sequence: TGTGCCAGCAGCGTAAGAGTCGGACCTCAGTCTGGGGCCAACGTCCTGACTTTC.

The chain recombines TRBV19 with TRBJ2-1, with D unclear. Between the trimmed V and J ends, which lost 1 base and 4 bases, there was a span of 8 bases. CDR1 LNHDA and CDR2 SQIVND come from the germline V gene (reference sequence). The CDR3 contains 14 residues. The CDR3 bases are TGTGCCAGTAGTATAGGGTTGGGGTACAATGAGCAGTTCTTC. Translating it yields CASSIGLGYNEQFF.

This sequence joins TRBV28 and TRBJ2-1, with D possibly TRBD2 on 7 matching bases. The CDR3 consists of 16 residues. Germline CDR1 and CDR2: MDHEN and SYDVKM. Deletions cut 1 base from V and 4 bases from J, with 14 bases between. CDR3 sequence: CASSLLGRGVYNEQFF. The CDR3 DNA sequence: TGTGCCAGCAGTTTATTGGGGAGGGGGGTTTACAATGAGCAGTTCTTC.

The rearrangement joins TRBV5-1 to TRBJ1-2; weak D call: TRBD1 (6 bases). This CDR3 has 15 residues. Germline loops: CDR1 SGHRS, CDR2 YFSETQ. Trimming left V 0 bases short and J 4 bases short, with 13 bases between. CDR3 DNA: TGCGCCAGCAGCTTGGTCGGGGGCCCTCTCTATGGCTACACCTTC. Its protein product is CASSLVGGPLYGYTF.

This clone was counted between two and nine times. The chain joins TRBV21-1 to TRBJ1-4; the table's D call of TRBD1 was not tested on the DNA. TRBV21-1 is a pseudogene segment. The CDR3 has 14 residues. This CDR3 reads CASSKGSYNEKLFF. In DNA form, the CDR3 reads TGTGCCAGCAGCAAGGGCAGCTACAATGAAAAACTGTTTTTT.

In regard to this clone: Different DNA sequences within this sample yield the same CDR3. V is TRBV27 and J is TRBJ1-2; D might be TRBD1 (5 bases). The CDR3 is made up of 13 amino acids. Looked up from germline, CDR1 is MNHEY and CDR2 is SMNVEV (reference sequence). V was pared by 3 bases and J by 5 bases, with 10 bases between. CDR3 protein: CASSFPGGYGYTF. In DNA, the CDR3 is TGTGCCAGCAGTTTCCCCGGGGGTTATGGCTACACCTTC.

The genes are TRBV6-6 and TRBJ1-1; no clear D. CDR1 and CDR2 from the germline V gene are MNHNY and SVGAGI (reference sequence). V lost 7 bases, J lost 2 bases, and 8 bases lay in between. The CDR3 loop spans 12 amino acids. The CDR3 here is CASIGRNTEAFF. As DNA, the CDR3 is TGTGCCAGCATCGGCAGAAACACTGAAGCTTTCTTT.

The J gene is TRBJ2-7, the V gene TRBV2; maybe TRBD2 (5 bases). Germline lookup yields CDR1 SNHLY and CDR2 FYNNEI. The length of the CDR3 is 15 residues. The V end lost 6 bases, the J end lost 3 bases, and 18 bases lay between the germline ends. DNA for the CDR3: TGTGCCAGCAGCGACTTGCCCCTGGAGGACTACGAGCAGTACTTC. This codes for CASSDLPLEDYEQYF.

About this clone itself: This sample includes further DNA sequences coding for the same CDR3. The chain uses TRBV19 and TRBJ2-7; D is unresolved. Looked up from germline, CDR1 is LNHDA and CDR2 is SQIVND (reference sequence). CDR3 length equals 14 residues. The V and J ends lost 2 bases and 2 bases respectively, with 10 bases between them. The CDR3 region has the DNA TGTGCCAGTAGTATAAGTGACGAAGCCTACGAGCAGTACTTC. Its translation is CASSISDEAYEQYF.

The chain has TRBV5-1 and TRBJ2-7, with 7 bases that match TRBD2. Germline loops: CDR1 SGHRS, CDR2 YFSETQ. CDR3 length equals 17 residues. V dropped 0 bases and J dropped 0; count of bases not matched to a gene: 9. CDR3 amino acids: CASSLARASGASYEQYF. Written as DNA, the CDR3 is TGCGCCAGCAGCTTGGCCAGGGCTAGCGGAGCCTCCTACGAGCAGTACTTC.

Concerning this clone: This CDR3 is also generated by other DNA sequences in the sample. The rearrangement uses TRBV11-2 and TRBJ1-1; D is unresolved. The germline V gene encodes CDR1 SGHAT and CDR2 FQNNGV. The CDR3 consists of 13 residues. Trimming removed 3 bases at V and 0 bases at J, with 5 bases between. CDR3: CASSLAVNTEAFF. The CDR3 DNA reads TGTGCCAGCAGCTTGGCCGTGAACACTGAAGCTTTCTTT.

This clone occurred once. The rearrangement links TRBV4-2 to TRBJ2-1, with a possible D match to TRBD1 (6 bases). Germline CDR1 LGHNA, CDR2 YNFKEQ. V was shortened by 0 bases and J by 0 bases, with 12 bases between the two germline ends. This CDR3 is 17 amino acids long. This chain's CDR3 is CASSQDGDISSYNEQFF. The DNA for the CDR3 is TGTGCCAGCAGCCAAGATGGGGACATTAGCTCCTACAATGAGCAGTTCTTC.